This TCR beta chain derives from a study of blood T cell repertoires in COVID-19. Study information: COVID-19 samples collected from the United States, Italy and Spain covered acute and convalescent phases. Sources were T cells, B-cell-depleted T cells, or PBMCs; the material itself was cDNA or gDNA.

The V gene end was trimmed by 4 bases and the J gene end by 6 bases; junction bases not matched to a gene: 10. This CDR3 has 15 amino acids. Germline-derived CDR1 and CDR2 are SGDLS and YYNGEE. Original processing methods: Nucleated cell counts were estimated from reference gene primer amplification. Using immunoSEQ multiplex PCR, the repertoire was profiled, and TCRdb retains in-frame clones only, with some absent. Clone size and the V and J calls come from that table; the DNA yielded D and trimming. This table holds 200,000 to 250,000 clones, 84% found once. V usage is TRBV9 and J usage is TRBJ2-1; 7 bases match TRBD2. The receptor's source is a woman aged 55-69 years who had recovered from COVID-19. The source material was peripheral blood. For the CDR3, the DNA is TGTGCCAGCAGCCCGTCAGCGGGATACCGCAATGAGCAGTTCTTC. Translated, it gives CASSPSAGYRNEQFF.